Each of the 27 T cell receptor beta chains below was sequenced from the same sample in a study of identical twins. MiXCR, applied by TCRdb to the 5' RACE reads, yields one record per CDR3 protein. This sample has 1.5 million to 2 million distinct CDR3 sequences, with around 33% found just once. Sequencing was carried out using cord blood. These receptors originate from a newborn girl in good health.

V usage is TRBV20-1 and J usage is TRBJ2-7; possibly TRBD1 for D (5 bases). V lost 5 bases and J lost 5, with 22 bases in between. CDR1 and CDR2 from the germline V gene are DFQATT and SNEGSKA (reference sequence). The CDR3 sequence is 15 residues long. The CDR3 DNA sequence: TGCAGTGCTTGGGAATTGACCGCAGGGTCCCACGAGCAGTACTTC. The encoded protein is CSAWELTAGSHEQYF.

This clonotype was observed a few times. V gene TRBV6-1 combines with J gene TRBJ1-6; D may be TRBD1 (5 bases). Trimming shortened V by 6 bases and J by 6 bases, and 15 bases separated the two germline ends. Germline values: CDR1 MNHNS, CDR2 SASEGT. The CDR3 has 15 amino acids. The CDR3 DNA follows: TGTGCCAGCAGCCAGGGATTGACAAGTAATTCACCCCTCCACTTT. It encodes CASSQGLTSNSPLHF.

There are a few counts of this clonotype. The rearrangement links TRBV5-1 to TRBJ2-3; D might be TRBD1 or TRBD2, each matching 5 bases. V gave up 0 bases and J gave up 4 bases, with 18 bases separating them. This CDR3 has 17 amino acids. CDR1 and CDR2 from the germline V gene are SGHRS and YFSETQ. CDR3 nucleotides: TGCGCCAGCAGCTTGGCTACGGGGCGTGGAGTGTCAGATACGCAGTATTTT. It encodes CASSLATGRGVSDTQYF.

This clonotype was recorded a few times. The rearrangement uses TRBV7-2 and TRBJ1-2; no firm D call. With 1 base removed from V and 0 bases from J, the gap between germline ends came to 12 bases. CDR3 size: 16 residues. The germline V gene encodes CDR1 SGHTA and CDR2 FQGNSA. The CDR3 sequence is CASSLDTGLANYGYTF. CDR3 nucleotide sequence: TGTGCCAGCAGCTTAGATACGGGTTTGGCTAACTATGGCTACACCTTC.

The V call is TRBV28, the J call TRBJ2-5; 7 bases fit TRBD1. Trimming took 7 bases from V and 11 from J; bases not matched to a gene: 16. The CDR3 extends over 14 amino acids. Germline V gene data show CDR1 as MDHEN and CDR2 as SYDVKM. The CDR3 sequence is CASNPDRASAEQYF. The CDR3 DNA follows: TGTGCCAGCAACCCCGACAGGGCCAGTGCTGAGCAGTACTTC. Based on the CDR3 plus reference TRBV28 and TRBJ2-5, the full variable domain is DVKVTQSSRYLVKRTGEKVFLECVQDMDHENMFWYRQDPGLGLRLIYFSYDVKMKEKGDIPEGYSVSREKKERFSLILESASTNQTSMYLCASNPDRASAEQYFGPGTRLLVL.

This clonotype was observed a handful of times. The genes are TRBV6-2 or TRBV6-3 and TRBJ2-7; possibly TRBD2 for D (6 bases). Trimming took off 2 bases at V and 4 bases at J, with 9 bases between the two ends. Germline CDR1 reads MNHEY; CDR2 reads SVGEGT. The length of the CDR3 is 13 residues. CDR3 in amino acids: CASSYMGGYEQYF. CDR3 in DNA: TGTGCCAGCAGTTACATGGGGGGATACGAGCAGTACTTC.

The chain is built from TRBV4-1 and TRBJ2-1; 8 bases agree with TRBD2. Trimming took 4 bases from V and 4 from J; bases not matched to a gene: 9. The CDR3 is 16 amino acids. Germline CDR1 MGHRA, CDR2 YSYEKL. The CDR3 region is CASSPPGTRAYNEQFF. The DNA for the CDR3 is TGCGCCAGCAGCCCTCCCGGGACTAGAGCTTACAATGAGCAGTTCTTC.

Regarding this clonotype: A read error may explain this, as a much larger clone is one base away. The J gene is TRBJ2-5, the V gene TRBV12-5, with 13 bases fitting TRBD2. Germline V gene sequence: CDR1 LGHNT, CDR2 FRNRAP. This CDR3 is 16 amino acids long. As DNA, the CDR3 is TGTGCTGGTGGTTTGGTACTAGCGGGGGGGCAAGAGACCCAGTACTTC. Amino acid sequence: CAGGLVLAGGQETQYF.

This clonotype has a count of ten or more. This sequence joins TRBV6-5 and TRBJ1-2; no firm D call. Trimming took off 0 bases at V and 5 bases at J, with 7 bases between the two ends. This CDR3 contains 13 residues. The germline CDR1 and CDR2 sequences are MNHEY and SVGAGI. The CDR3: CASSYSGPYGYTF. The CDR3 DNA sequence: TGTGCCAGCAGTTACTCCGGACCTTATGGCTACACCTTC.

The J gene is TRBJ2-7, the V gene TRBV6-1; the match to TRBD1 covers 8 bases. The germline gives CDR1 MNHNS, CDR2 SASEGT. The length of the CDR3 is 14 residues. V was pared by 3 bases and J by 3 bases, with 4 bases of the junction left unmatched. CDR3 DNA: TGTGCCAGCAGTGAGCTGGACAGGGACTACGAGCAGTACTTC. Its translation: CASSELDRDYEQYF.

The chain combines TRBV24-1 with TRBJ2-3, with D perhaps matching TRBD1 (5 bases). CDR1 is KGHDR and CDR2 is SFDVKD in the germline V gene. V was clipped by 6 bases and J by 0 bases, with 15 bases between them. CDR3 length: 16 residues. The CDR3 sequence is CATSPSRGQSTDTQYF. CDR3 coding DNA: TGTGCCACCAGTCCTTCAAGAGGACAAAGCACAGATACGCAGTATTTT.

This clonotype was found a few times. The chain couples TRBV20-1 to TRBJ2-5; D gene uncertain. The CDR3 loop spans 12 amino acids. Germline V gene sequence: CDR1 DFQATT, CDR2 SNEGSKA (reference sequence). V was shortened by 4 bases and J by 2 bases, with 8 bases between the two germline ends. CDR3 amino acids: CSAKVGQETQYF. The DNA for the CDR3 is TGCAGTGCTAAGGTCGGGCAAGAGACCCAGTACTTC.

This clonotype showed up just a few times. The chain couples TRBV27 to TRBJ2-1, with 8 bases lining up with TRBD1. CDR1 is MNHEY and CDR2 is SMNVEV in the germline V gene (reference sequence). The CDR3 is made up of 14 amino acids. V lost 2 bases and J lost 6; bases outside the gene matches: 3. The CDR3 sequence: CASSLTDRGNEQFF. Written as DNA, the CDR3 is TGTGCCAGCAGTTTAACCGACAGGGGCAATGAGCAGTTCTTC.

This chain uses TRBV2 with TRBJ2-1, with 7 bases lining up with TRBD1. This CDR3 contains 15 residues. The V segment lost 11 bases and the J segment 0 bases; nucleotides outside the gene matches: 10. Germline CDR1 and CDR2: SNHLY and FYNNEI. This chain's CDR3 is CAEMRWTGSYNEQFF. The CDR3 nucleotides are TGTGCCGAAATGAGGTGGACAGGCTCCTACAATGAGCAGTTCTTC.

This clonotype was seen a few times. The chain joins TRBV20-1 to TRBJ2-7; TRBD2 matches 9 bases. CDR3 size: 13 residues. J was trimmed by 6 bases and V by 0 bases; bases with no gene match: 3. The germline V gene has CDR1 DFQATT and CDR2 SNEGSKA (reference sequence). The CDR3 DNA is TGCAGTGCTAGAGAGGGACTAGCAGGCGAGCAGTACTTC. Translating gives CSAREGLAGEQYF.

The sample holds a few counts of this clonotype. This sequence joins TRBV11-1 and TRBJ2-5; 11 bases agree with TRBD2. This CDR3 contains 17 residues. V gave up 1 base and J gave up 7 bases; unmatched junction bases: 11. Germline CDR1 is SGHAT and CDR2 is FQDESV (reference sequence). This CDR3 is CASSLEPASGRTRTQYF. The CDR3 DNA is TGTGCCAGCAGCTTAGAGCCTGCTAGCGGGAGGACTCGGACCCAGTACTTC.

This clonotype occurred a few times. The V and J genes are TRBV10-3 and TRBJ2-5; D is possibly TRBD2 (7 bases). Per germline, CDR1 ENHRY and CDR2 SYGVKD. CDR3 length: 13 residues. V was pared by 3 bases and J by 4 bases, with 9 bases between. The CDR3 nucleotides are TGTGCCATCAGTGATCGGGGGGCAGAGACCCAGTACTTC. Translating it yields CAISDRGAETQYF.

This clonotype has just a few counts. The rearrangement uses TRBV7-2 and TRBJ1-1, with 8 bases identical to TRBD1. The V gene's germline CDR1 is SGHTA and CDR2 FQGNSA. The CDR3 is made up of 15 amino acids. V was clipped by 3 bases and J by 0 bases; unmatched bases: 3. The CDR3: CASSFPTGVNTEAFF. DNA of the CDR3: TGTGCCAGCAGCTTCCCGACAGGGGTGAACACTGAAGCTTTCTTT.

This clonotype was seen ten or more times. The J gene is TRBJ2-1, the V gene TRBV20-1; D perhaps matches TRBD2 (6 bases). Trimming left V 0 bases short and J 2 bases short, with 8 bases between. The CDR3 has 14 amino acids. Germline V CDR1 and CDR2: DFQATT, SNEGSKA (reference sequence). The CDR3 DNA reads TGCAGTGCTAGAGAGGACTACACCTACAATGAGCAGTTCTTC. This encodes CSAREDYTYNEQFF.

This clonotype was seen a handful of times. The chain joins TRBV12-3 or TRBV12-4 to TRBJ2-3; possible D gene TRBD2, 5 bases. Trimming took off 6 bases at V and 2 bases at J, with 15 bases between the two ends. This CDR3 contains 15 residues. The CDR3 coding sequence is TGTGCCAGCAGGACTCTAGCTGATCTCACAGATACGCAGTATTTT. Its translation is CASRTLADLTDTQYF.

On this clonotype: A much larger clonotype is one base distant, so this may be a read error. The V gene is TRBV5-1, the J gene TRBJ1-2, with 7 bases that match TRBD1. Unmatched junction bases numbered 14, after V lost 4 bases and J lost 2 bases. This CDR3 is built from 17 residues. Germline lookup yields CDR1 SGHRS and CDR2 YFSETQ. CDR3 sequence reads: CASSVGQDAFLNYGYTF. The DNA of the CDR3 is TGCGCCAGCAGCGTCGGACAGGACGCCTTCCTAAACTATGGCTACACCTTC.

The chain recombines TRBV6-5 with TRBJ2-5; TRBD2 matches 7 bases. CDR3 length equals 14 residues. Trimming cost V 2 bases and J 4 bases; bases outside gene matches: 4. The germline gives CDR1 MNHEY, CDR2 SVGAGI. The CDR3 spells CASSYRAGVETQYF. The CDR3, as DNA: TGTGCCAGCAGTTACCGGGCGGGAGTAGAGACCCAGTACTTC.

This clonotype has a handful of counts. CDR3 protein: CASSWGNTGELFF. The CDR3 bases are TGTGCCAGCAGTTGGGGAAACACCGGGGAGCTGTTTTTT. J is TRBJ2-2 and V is TRBV28; D gene ambiguous. CDR1 and CDR2 (germline): MDHEN, SYDVKM. Trimming pared 4 bases from V and 2 bases from J, leaving 5 bases between. CDR3 size: 13 residues. Full variable domain (missing parts from reference TRBV28 and TRBJ2-2): DVKVTQSSRYLVKRTGEKVFLECVQDMDHENMFWYRQDPGLGLRLIYFSYDVKMKEKGDIPEGYSVSREKKERFSLILESASTNQTSMYLCASSWGNTGELFFGEGSRLTVL.

In this sample, this clonotype turned up a few times. The chain couples TRBV15 to TRBJ2-4; no reliable D call. TRBJ2-7 matches the DNA end more closely, so the J call is doubtful. The CDR3 is made up of 14 amino acids. Germline-derived CDR1 and CDR2 are LNHNV and YYDKDF (reference sequence). This CDR3 reads CATSRDSPWAEQYF. CDR3 sequence (DNA): TGTGCCACCAGCAGAGATTCGCCTTGGGCCGAGCAGTACTTC.

This clonotype was found a few times. The chain combines TRBV5-1 with TRBJ2-1, with D possibly TRBD2 on 5 matching bases. Germline CDR1 SGHRS, CDR2 YFSETQ. This CDR3 spans 15 amino acids. V was pared by 3 bases and J by 3 bases, with 13 bases between. The CDR3 region is CASSSERSLYNEQFF. CDR3 DNA: TGCGCCAGCAGCTCGGAGCGGAGCCTCTACAATGAGCAGTTCTTC.

Remarks on this clonotype: Its ends do not fully match the called genes, so a read error is possible. J is TRBJ2-7 and V is TRBV4-1, with D perhaps TRBD1 (6 bases). CDR3 length: 17 residues. Germline values: CDR1 MGHRA, CDR2 YSYEKL. CDR3 protein: CASSQLGLRGSSCEQYF. As DNA, the CDR3 is TGCGCCAGCAGCCAATTGGGTCTCAGGGGAAGCTCCTGCGAGCAGTACTTC.

The gene calls are TRBV25-1 and TRBJ2-3; TRBD2 matches at 14 bases. CDR3 length: 18 residues. V was pared by 4 bases and J by 4 bases, with 10 bases of the junction left unmatched. Germline V gene data show CDR1 as MGHDK and CDR2 as SYGVNS. CDR3 DNA: TGTGCCAGCAGTGCCAAGGGACTAGCGGGAGTCCCCCCAGATACGCAGTATTTT. This encodes CASSAKGLAGVPPDTQYF. The full variable domain, with the rest looked up from reference TRBV25-1 and TRBJ2-3, is EADIYQTPRYLVIGTGKKITLECSQTMGHDKMYWYQQDPGMELHLIHYSYGVNSTEKGDLSSESTVSRIRTEHFPLTLESARPSHTSQYLCASSAKGLAGVPPDTQYFGPGTRLTVL.